Presented here are 11 T cell receptor beta chains from one specimen sequenced in a study of blood T cell repertoires in COVID-19. Assay used: immunoSEQ multiplex PCR; TCRdb lists only in-frame clones, some missing. The profile shows 210,000 or so clones, about 86% of them singletons. Sequencing input: PBMCs or T cells enriched from blood (not recorded which). These receptor sequences come from a woman aged 50 to 60 with acute COVID-19.

The rearrangement joins TRBV5-6 to TRBJ1-4; no firm D call. The CDR3 has 17 amino acids. Germline assignment: CDR1 SGHDT and CDR2 YYEEEE. Trimming shortened V by 1 base and J by 2 bases, and 15 bases separated the two germline ends. CDR3: CASSLYRESSTNEKLFF. The DNA for the CDR3 is TGTGCCAGCAGCTTGTATAGGGAGAGTTCGACTAATGAAAAACTGTTTTTT. The full variable domain, with the rest looked up from reference TRBV5-6 and TRBJ1-4, is DAGVTQSPTHLIKTRGQQVTLRCSPKSGHDTVSWYQQALGQGPQFIFQYYEEEERQRGNFPDRFSGHQFPNYSSELNVNALLLGDSALYLCASSLYRESSTNEKLFFGSGTQLSVL.

This chain joins TRBV19 and TRBJ1-5, with D tentatively TRBD1 (5 bases). Trimming removed 5 bases at V and 7 bases at J, with 12 bases between. The CDR3 totals 13 residues. Looked up from germline, CDR1 is LNHDA and CDR2 is SQIVND (reference sequence). The CDR3 here is CASSGGGGQPQHF. CDR3 nucleotides: TGTGCCAGTAGTGGGGGGGGTGGACAGCCCCAGCATTTT. The whole variable domain, filled in from reference TRBV19 and TRBJ1-5, reads DGGITQSPKYLFRKEGQNVTLSCEQNLNHDAMYWYRQDPGQGLRLIYYSQIVNDFQKGDIAEGYSVSREKKESFPLTVTSAQKNPTAFYLCASSGGGGQPQHFGDGTRLSIL.

The rearrangement joins TRBV19 to TRBJ1-6; 7 bases match TRBD1. Germline CDR1 LNHDA, CDR2 SQIVND (reference sequence). The CDR3 length is 13 residues. V lost 7 bases, J lost 8 bases, and 5 bases stayed unmatched. The CDR3 region is CASTRGQDSPLHF. The CDR3 coding sequence is TGTGCCAGTACTCGCGGACAGGATTCACCCCTCCACTTT.

This clone was detected many times. V and J are TRBV7-9 and TRBJ1-4, with D possibly TRBD1 on 6 matching bases. CDR3 size: 16 residues. The V and J ends lost 4 bases and 7 bases respectively, with 19 bases between them. Per the germline V gene, CDR1 is SEHNR and CDR2 is FQNEAQ (reference sequence). CDR3 in DNA: TGTGCCAGCAGCTCCCTCGTCGGGGGGCCTGGTGAAAAACTGTTTTTT. This encodes CASSSLVGGPGEKLFF.

Written as DNA, the CDR3 is TGTGCCAGCTCACCACCGCGTGAGGAAGGCTACGAGCAGTACTTC. Its translation is CASSPPREEGYEQYF. This chain connects TRBV18 to TRBJ2-7; D unresolved. The CDR3 extends over 15 amino acids. Trimming took off 0 bases at V and 3 bases at J, with 12 bases between the two ends. Germline-derived CDR1 and CDR2 are KGHSH and LQKENI.

In its sample, this clone was seen a few times. The genes are TRBV19 and TRBJ1-1, with D perhaps matching TRBD1 (6 bases). The CDR3 is 15 amino acids. Deletions cut 5 bases from V and 1 base from J, with 14 bases between. Per germline, CDR1 LNHDA and CDR2 SQIVND (reference sequence). The CDR3 region is CASSSDSRANTEAFF. The DNA of the CDR3 is TGTGCCAGTAGTTCGGACAGTCGGGCGAACACTGAAGCTTTCTTT.

The genes are TRBV6-5 and TRBJ1-2; D unresolved. The CDR3 spans 14 residues. V shed 2 bases and J shed 1 base, with 8 bases lying between them. Germline loops: CDR1 MNHEY, CDR2 SVGAGI. Here the CDR3 reads CASSYGQLNYGYTF. DNA for the CDR3: TGTGCCAGCAGTTACGGGCAACTTAACTATGGCTACACCTTC.

V usage is TRBV11-2 and J usage is TRBJ1-2; no reliable D call. CDR3 size: 13 residues. Trimming took 5 bases from V and 1 from J, leaving 8 bases between them. Germline V gene sequence: CDR1 SGHAT, CDR2 FQNNGV. The CDR3: CASSRDNNYGYTF. The CDR3 DNA reads TGTGCCAGCAGCCGTGACAATAACTATGGCTACACCTTC.

The chain couples TRBV7-9 to TRBJ1-1; 9 nucleotides align to TRBD1. In germline, CDR1 is SEHNR, CDR2 FQNEAQ (reference sequence). J gave up 4 bases and V 4 bases, and 7 bases lay outside the gene matches. The CDR3 has 15 amino acids. In DNA form, the CDR3 reads TGTGCCAGCAGCTCGGGACAGGGAGGGAGCACTGAAGCTTTCTTT. As protein: CASSSGQGGSTEAFF.

The V gene is TRBV29-1, the J gene TRBJ2-5, with D possibly being TRBD1 (6 bases). The CDR3 has 14 amino acids. The V end lost 7 bases, the J end lost 3 bases, and 18 bases lay between the germline ends. Germline assignment: CDR1 SQVTM and CDR2 ANQGSEA. CDR3 sequence: CSDTRKGVKETQYF. Written as DNA, the CDR3 is TGCAGCGATACCAGGAAGGGGGTAAAAGAGACCCAGTACTTC.

J is TRBJ2-7 and V is TRBV27, with 10 bases identical to TRBD2. Germline V gene lookup returns CDR1 MNHEY and CDR2 SMNVEV (reference sequence). V dropped 7 bases and J dropped 2; count of bases not matched to a gene: 8. This CDR3 comprises 15 residues. DNA of the CDR3: TGTGCCAGCACCGGGGGGCTAGCGGGGGCCTACGAGCAGTACTTC. This encodes CASTGGLAGAYEQYF.